Listed here is a single T cell receptor beta chain. TCRdb recomputed calls from the 5' RACE reads with MiXCR, one row per CDR3 protein. The data contain 350,000 to 500,000 distinct CDR3 sequences, roughly 20% of them singletons. This sample was included in a study of T-cell memory formation after mild COVID-19. The length of the CDR3 is 16 residues. V dropped 5 bases and J dropped 2; count of bases not matched to a gene: 8. The source is an adult woman who had mild COVID-19 (a few samples of this study predate the infection). Cell type and time point are not known. The sequenced sample consisted of PBMCs or a T cell subset sorted from them (not recorded which). The rearrangement links TRBV12-3 or TRBV12-4 to TRBJ2-1, with 8 bases matching TRBD1. As DNA, the CDR3 is TGTGCCAGCAGTCCGAGGACAGGGTCCCCCTACAATGAGCAGTTCTTC. Protein: CASSPRTGSPYNEQFF.